This T cell receptor (beta chain) derives from a study of blood T cell repertoires in COVID-19. Overall study context: Italy, Spain and the United States were the sources of the convalescent and acute COVID-19 samples. Sources were T cells, B-cell-depleted T cells, or PBMCs; the material itself was cDNA or gDNA.

The CDR3 has 15 residues. Germline CDR1 MNHEY, CDR2 SVGAGI. J lost 3 bases, V lost 2 bases, and 4 bases had no gene match. Source study methods: Reference gene primer amplification in the assay estimated nucleated cell counts. The table came from immunoSEQ multiplex PCR; TCRdb's copy has only in-frame clones and leaves some out. V, J and clone size derive from that table, while D and trimming were established from the DNA sequence. Of over 65,000 clones listed, around 80% are singletons. The genes are TRBV6-5 and TRBJ1-1, with TRBD1 matching 9 bases. This sequence was found in a human donor in a cohort sampled during active COVID-19. The sequenced sample consisted of peripheral blood. CDR3 DNA sequence: TGTGCCAGCAGTTACAGGACAGGGGAGGACACTGAAGCTTTCTTT. Its translation: CASSYRTGEDTEAFF.